Sequencing of this T cell receptor beta chain was carried out in a study of PD-1 blockade in classical Hodgkin lymphoma. Study as a whole: Intravenous infusions of nivolumab 3 mg/kg reached patients every 2 weeks.

CDR3 length: 14 residues. Looked up from germline, CDR1 is SGHRS and CDR2 is YFSETQ. Between the trimmed V and J ends, which lost 5 bases and 1 base, there was a span of 12 bases. This clone was seen just once. The target antigen is unknown. Relapse was seen in all patients after autologous stem cell transplantation, and brentuximab vedotin exposure was variable. Sequencing was performed with immunoSEQ multiplex PCR; in TCRdb, only in-frame clones are kept and a portion is missing. The sample contains 70,000 to 85,000 clones, 85% to 95% of which appear only once. Study-wide findings and caveats: Diminished baseline TCR diversity has been reported in newly diagnosed patients relative to healthy donors.

The receptor was derived from a human donor with classical Hodgkin lymphoma. The rearrangement uses TRBV5-1 and TRBJ1-1; D is undetermined. The sample in question was peripheral blood mononuclear cells (PBMCs), obtained at baseline. CDR3 loop: CASRPGPANTEAFF. The CDR3 bases are TGCGCCAGCAGACCCGGGCCGGCGAACACTGAAGCTTTCTTT.